These 4 T cell receptor beta chains were sequenced from one sample in a study of blood T cells in healthy people across ages. A J-beta primer mix and a sample-barcoded 5' primer were used in a second PCR of about 7 to 11 cycles. Each CDR3 protein gets one entry after TCRdb re-called the 5' RACE reads with MiXCR. The data show just over 800,000 distinct CDR3 sequences, with around 62% seen just once and 28% held by the top ten. The sample taken for sequencing was blood. These receptors were obtained from a young man in good health.

In its sample, this clonotype was seen once. This chain connects TRBV6-2 or TRBV6-3 to TRBJ1-5; no reliable D call. CDR3 length: 13 amino acids. CDR1 MNHEY and CDR2 SVGEGT come from the germline V gene. Trimming stripped 10 bases from V and 2 bases from J, with 12 bases between. CDR3 in amino acids: CAITEGGNQPQHF. Here the CDR3 DNA reads TGTGCCATCACGGAAGGAGGCAATCAGCCCCAGCATTTT.

This clonotype has a handful of counts. The J gene is TRBJ2-1, the V gene TRBV12-3 or TRBV12-4; D unclear. V was trimmed by 6 bases and J by 7 bases, leaving 13 bases between them. The CDR3 sequence is 13 residues long. CDR3 residues: CASSPPVYNEQFF. CDR3 nucleotide sequence: TGTGCCAGCAGCCCTCCGGTTTATAATGAGCAGTTCTTC.

This chain uses TRBV28 with TRBJ2-7, with D unclear. The CDR3 has 13 amino acids. Germline V gives CDR1 MDHEN, CDR2 SYDVKM. The V gene lost 5 bases and the J gene lost 7 bases, with 15 bases spanning the gap. The CDR3 DNA is TGTGCCAGCAGTCCCCATAACCACAATGAGCAGTACTTC. This sequence encodes CASSPHNHNEQYF.

The chain employs TRBV6-2 or TRBV6-3 and TRBJ1-6; 9 nucleotides agree with TRBD1. CDR3 size: 15 residues. Germline-derived CDR1 and CDR2 are MNHEY and SVGEGT. V lost 4 bases, J lost 10 bases, and 8 bases stayed unmatched. The CDR3 region is CASSSRGQGDSPLHF. In DNA form, the CDR3 reads TGTGCCAGCAGTTCCCGGGGACAGGGCGACTCACCCCTCCACTTT.